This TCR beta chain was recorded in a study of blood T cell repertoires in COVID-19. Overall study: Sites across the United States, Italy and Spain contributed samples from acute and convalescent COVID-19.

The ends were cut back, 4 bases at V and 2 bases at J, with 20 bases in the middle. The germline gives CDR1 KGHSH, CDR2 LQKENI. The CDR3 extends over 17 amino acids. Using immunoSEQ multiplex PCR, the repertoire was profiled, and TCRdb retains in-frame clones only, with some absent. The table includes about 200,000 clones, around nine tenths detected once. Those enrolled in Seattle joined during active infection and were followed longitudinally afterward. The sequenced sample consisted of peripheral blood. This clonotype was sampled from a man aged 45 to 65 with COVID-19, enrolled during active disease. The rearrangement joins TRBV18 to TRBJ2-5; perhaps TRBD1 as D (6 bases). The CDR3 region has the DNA TGTGCCAGCTCACTACTGGACAGCCAGATTCTTCAAGAGACCCAGTACTTC. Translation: CASSLLDSQILQETQYF.